This T cell receptor beta chain was sequenced during a study of technical replicates of blood from a few donors. TCRdb's table, derived via immunoSEQ multiplex PCR, lists solely in-frame clones and lacks some. The table has some 13,000 clones, around 93% seen once. CDR1 and CDR2 (germline): MNHNS, SASEGT. Trimming took 7 bases from V and 2 from J, leaving 12 bases between them. The CDR3 runs to 13 residues. J is TRBJ2-7 and V is TRBV6-1; no definite D call. This receptor was obtained from a human donor in good health. What was sequenced was PBMCs. The CDR3: CASTAALPYEQYF. CDR3 nucleotide sequence: TGTGCCAGCACCGCGGCCCTTCCCTACGAGCAGTACTTC.